This is a list of T cell receptor beta chains from one sample in a study of technical replicates of blood from a handful of donors. Some clones are missing from TCRdb's copy, which holds only in-frame ones; the method was immunoSEQ multiplex PCR. The sample has 55,000 to 85,000 clones, nearly 98% seen once; the top ten hold over 0.2%. The sample consisted of T cells isolated from PBMCs. These TCRs come from a human donor in good health. The CDR3 runs from the conserved cysteine through the conserved F or W. A D gene is named only where the DNA matches it firmly. Size is omitted from some rows. Given values are once, few, many or a class for expanded clones.

v_gene	j_gene	abundance	d_gene	CDR3aa	CDR3nt
TRBV28	TRBJ2-7	once	TRBD1	CASSIRQGGRHEQYF	TGTGCCAGCAGTATCAGACAGGGGGGCAGACACGAGCAGTACTTC
TRBV4-1	TRBJ1-5	-	-	CASSQIQGGEQPQHF	TGCGCCAGCAGCCAGATACAGGGAGGGGAGCAGCCCCAGCATTTT
TRBV7-9	TRBJ2-2	-	-	CASSLGGVSTGELFF	TGTGCCAGCAGCTTAGGGGGAGTGAGTACCGGGGAGCTGTTTTTT
TRBV14	TRBJ2-5	-	-	CASSLSGQETQYF	TGTGCCAGCAGCCTCAGCGGGCAAGAGACCCAGTACTTC
TRBV2	TRBJ2-4	once	-	CASREGARENIQYF	TGTGCCAGCAGGGAGGGGGCGAGGGAAAACATTCAGTACTTC
TRBV2	TRBJ1-1	-	-	CASGVRDFRFGNTEAFF	TGTGCCAGCGGAGTCCGTGACTTCCGTTTTGGCAACACAGAAGCTTTCTTT
TRBV7-8	TRBJ2-5	-	TRBD2	CASSRRTSGQETQYF	TGTGCCAGCAGCCGCCGGACTAGCGGACAAGAGACCCAGTACTTC
TRBV20-1	TRBJ2-7	-	TRBD1	CSAKTGNEQYF	TGCAGTGCAAAGACAGGGAACGAGCAGTACTTC
TRBV19	TRBJ2-3	-	TRBD2	CASSQGGLAEPVNTQYF	TGTGCCAGTAGTCAGGGGGGACTAGCCGAACCGGTTAATACGCAGTATTTT
TRBV14	TRBJ2-7	-	TRBD1	CASSPLGQGKTYEQYF	TGTGCCAGCAGCCCCTTAGGACAGGGAAAGACCTACGAGCAGTACTTC
TRBV11-3	TRBJ1-1	-	-	CASSLGRGNTEAFF	TGTGCCAGCAGCCTGGGGCGGGGAAACACTGAAGCTTTCTTT
TRBV19	TRBJ1-5	-	TRBD1	CASRQGNNQPQHF	TGTGCCAGCAGACAGGGAAACAATCAGCCCCAGCATTTT
TRBV6-6	TRBJ1-2	-	TRBD1	CASSSYSGTGYGYTF	TGTGCCAGCAGTTCCTATTCCGGGACAGGATATGGCTACACCTTC
TRBV28	TRBJ2-1	-	-	CASSLLSQYNEQFF	TGTGCCAGCAGTTTATTGTCTCAGTACAATGAGCAGTTCTTC
TRBV9	TRBJ1-2	-	-	CASSVVPPDGYTF	TGTGCCAGCAGCGTAGTTCCGCCGGATGGCTACACCTTC
TRBV9	TRBJ1-1	-	TRBD1	CASSQGQGYTEAFF	TGTGCCAGCAGCCAGGGACAGGGTTACACTGAAGCTTTCTTT
TRBV5-1	TRBJ2-5	-	TRBD2	CASSPGLAGGETQYF	TGCGCCAGCAGCCCGGGACTAGCGGGAGGAGAGACCCAGTACTTC
TRBV15	TRBJ2-2	-	-	CATSRVPSMAGAETGELFF	TGTGCCACCAGCAGAGTCCCCTCGATGGCGGGGGCTGAGACCGGGGAGCTGTTTTTT
TRBV9	TRBJ2-3	-	-	CASSVAGATDTQYF	TGTGCCAGCAGCGTAGCGGGAGCCACAGATACGCAGTATTTT
TRBV11-2	TRBJ1-1	-	-	CASSLSRMNTEAFF	TGTGCCAGCAGCTTAAGTAGAATGAACACTGAAGCTTTCTTT
TRBV5-1	TRBJ2-7	once	-	CASSGGGMGFNEQYF	TGCGCCAGCAGCGGCGGGGGCATGGGATTTAACGAGCAGTACTTC
TRBV7-2	TRBJ1-5	-	-	CASSAEVYSNQPQHF	TGTGCCAGCAGCGCGGAAGTTTATAGCAATCAGCCCCAGCATTTT
TRBV4-2	TRBJ2-7	-	-	CASSQDISYEQYF	TGTGCCAGCAGCCAAGACATTTCCTACGAGCAGTACTTC
TRBV2	TRBJ1-2	once	-	CASRKQGEGYTF	TGTGCCAGCAGGAAACAGGGAGAGGGCTACACCTTC
TRBV5-3	TRBJ2-7	-	TRBD2	CARRGTSDYEQYF	TGTGCCAGAAGAGGGACTAGCGACTACGAGCAGTACTTC
TRBV6-1	TRBJ2-7	-	-	CASSIAIRTYEQYF	TGTGCCAGCAGTATAGCTATCCGAACCTACGAGCAGTACTTC
TRBV2	TRBJ2-3	-	-	CASSATDTQYF	TGTGCCAGCAGTGCTACAGATACGCAGTATTTT
TRBV9	TRBJ1-1	-	-	CASSIEGVNTEAFF	TGTGCCAGCAGCATTGAGGGGGTGAACACTGAAGCTTTCTTT
TRBV27	TRBJ2-4	-	-	CASSLMAPLAKNIQYF	TGTGCCAGCAGTTTAATGGCACCCCTAGCCAAAAACATTCAGTACTTC
TRBV2	TRBJ2-2	-	-	CASSQGRNTGELFF	TGTGCCAGCAGTCAGGGCAGGAACACCGGGGAGCTGTTTTTT
TRBV28	TRBJ2-5	-	-	CASSENTRETQYF	TGTGCCAGCAGCGAAAATACTCGGGAGACCCAGTACTTC
TRBV4-1	TRBJ2-1	once	TRBD2	CASSQEGKTSAYNEQFF	TGCGCCAGCAGCCAAGAGGGCAAGACTAGCGCTTACAATGAGCAGTTCTTC
TRBV6-5	TRBJ2-6	-	-	CASSNFGGPGANVLTF	TGTGCCAGCAGTAACTTCGGGGGTCCTGGGGCCAACGTCCTGACTTTC
TRBV5-1	TRBJ2-3	-	-	CASSPWGDSTDTQYF	TGCGCCAGCAGCCCTTGGGGGGATAGCACAGATACGCAGTATTTT
TRBV6-5	TRBJ2-1	once	-	CASSPPGDEQFF	TGTGCCAGCAGTCCTCCCGGGGATGAGCAGTTCTTC
TRBV10-3	TRBJ2-3	-	-	CAVSRGTDTQYF	TGTGCCGTATCGAGAGGCACAGATACGCAGTATTTT
TRBV27	TRBJ2-1	-	-	CASRGEVTYNEQFF	TGTGCCAGCAGGGGGGAGGTGACTTACAATGAGCAGTTCTTC
TRBV5-4	TRBJ2-3	-	TRBD1	CASSRTGTDTQYF	TGTGCCAGCAGCCGGACAGGGACAGATACGCAGTATTTT
TRBV7-9	TRBJ2-3	-	TRBD1	CASSYRDRLDTQYF	TGTGCCAGCAGTTATAGGGACAGACTAGATACGCAGTATTTT
TRBV30	TRBJ2-2	-	TRBD2	CAWSALAGAVGELFF	TGTGCCTGGAGTGCACTAGCGGGAGCGGTCGGGGAGCTGTTTTTT
TRBV4-1	TRBJ2-1	-	TRBD2	CASSQRTSGRDGGEQFF	TGCGCCAGCAGCCAAAGGACTAGCGGGAGGGATGGCGGTGAGCAGTTCTTC
TRBV19	TRBJ2-7	-	TRBD1	CASSNRGYGEQYF	TGTGCCAGTAGTAACAGGGGGTATGGCGAGCAGTACTTC
TRBV10-3	TRBJ1-1	-	-	CAISEQGNTEAFF	TGTGCCATCAGTGAACAGGGGAACACTGAAGCTTTCTTT
TRBV5-6	TRBJ2-7	-	TRBD2	CASRLAGASYEQYF	TGTGCCAGCAGATTAGCGGGAGCATCCTACGAGCAGTACTTC
TRBV28	TRBJ2-7	-	TRBD2	CASSPSSGGNYEQYF	TGTGCCAGCAGCCCTTCTAGCGGGGGCAACTACGAGCAGTACTTC
TRBV19	TRBJ2-1	-	TRBD2	CASSIASGSLNEQFF	TGTGCCAGTAGTATAGCTAGCGGGTCCCTCAATGAGCAGTTCTTC
TRBV19	TRBJ2-1	-	TRBD2	CASSGLAGDSYNEQFF	TGTGCCAGTAGCGGACTAGCGGGAGACTCCTACAATGAGCAGTTCTTC
TRBV5-6	TRBJ2-7	-	-	CASSLVRGYEQYF	TGTGCCAGCAGCTTGGTCCGGGGCTACGAGCAGTACTTC
TRBV29-1	TRBJ2-2	-	TRBD1	CSAMTGGNTGELFF	TGCAGCGCTATGACAGGGGGCAACACCGGGGAGCTGTTTTTT
TRBV5-1	TRBJ1-1	-	TRBD1	CASSPEWDRNTEAFF	TGCGCCAGCAGCCCTGAATGGGACAGAAACACTGAAGCTTTCTTT
TRBV30	TRBJ2-7	-	-	CAWSFTGQSSYEQYF	TGTGCCTGGAGTTTTACAGGTCAGAGCTCCTACGAGCAGTACTTC